A selection of T cell receptor beta chains follows, all from one sample in a study of beta chain features in type 1 diabetes. Assay used: immunoSEQ multiplex PCR; TCRdb lists only in-frame clones, some missing. The sample comprises 150,000 to 200,000 clones, roughly 60% of which are singletons, and around 0.096% rests with the top ten. The sequencing sample was made of naive CD4+ T cells from blood. These receptors were taken from a man in his thirties or forties with type 1 diabetes. Both conserved end residues are part of each CDR3. Fields, in order: V gene, J gene, D gene, clone size, CDR3 DNA, CDR3 protein. The D gene is left open where the match is weak. Expanded clones get a size class; other rows say once, few or many, or leave the size out.

>TRBV7-9|TRBJ2-3|NA|NA
TGTGCCAGCAGCTTGGTTGCTGGACCTAGCACAGATACGCAGTATTTT
CASSLVAGPSTDTQYF
>TRBV29-1|TRBJ1-2|TRBD1|NA
TGCAGCGTTGTGAGGACAGGGGGTCTTGGCTACACCTTC
CSVVRTGGLGYTF
>TRBV27|TRBJ2-7|NA|NA
TGTGCCAGCAGTTCCACCTACGAGCAGTACTTC
CASSSTYEQYF
>TRBV18|TRBJ2-7|NA|NA
TGTGCCAGCTCACCGTCATGGACAGACGGGCAGTACTTC
CASSPSWTDGQYF
>TRBV4-3|TRBJ2-5|TRBD2|NA
TGCGCCAGCAGCCAAATAGCGGGGGGGCCGGAGACCCAGTACTTC
CASSQIAGGPETQYF
>TRBV30|TRBJ2-3|NA|NA
TGTGCCTGGAGTCGCGGGGCCGGCCCAGATACGCAGTATTTT
CAWSRGAGPDTQYF
>TRBV20-1|TRBJ2-5|NA|NA
TGCAGTGCTATGGAGACCCAGTACTTC
CSAMETQYF
>TRBV2|TRBJ2-1|NA|NA
TGTGCCAGCAATCAGGTGCAGTACAATGAGCAGTTCTTC
CASNQVQYNEQFF
>TRBV9|TRBJ2-3|NA|NA
TGTGCCAGCAGGGGGATGAGCACAGATACGCAGTATTTT
CASRGMSTDTQYF
>TRBV4-3|TRBJ2-7|TRBD1|NA
TGCGCCAGCAGCCCAAGACAGGGGGCTGACGAGCAGTACTTC
CASSPRQGADEQYF
>TRBV27|TRBJ2-7|TRBD1|NA
TGTGCCAGCAGCCTAAACCCCGCAGGGGGCTCCTACGAGCAGTACTTC
CASSLNPAGGSYEQYF
>TRBV7-9|TRBJ2-1|NA|NA
TGTGCCAGCAGCTCGTTACGGGACACGAGGGGTGAGCAGTTCTTC
CASSSLRDTRGEQFF
>TRBV29-1|TRBJ2-5|NA|few
TGCAGCGTGCCTATGTTGGGTCCCCAGTACTTC
CSVPMLGPQYF
>TRBV29-1|TRBJ1-1|TRBD1|few
TGCAGCGTCCTCGGGGCCAAACAGGGGGCGCATACTGAAGCTTTCTTT
CSVLGAKQGAHTEAFF
>TRBV25-1|TRBJ1-6|NA|NA
TGTGGGGGACTGTATAATTCACCCCTCCACTTT
CGGLYNSPLHF
>TRBV9|TRBJ1-2|NA|few
TGTGCCAGCAGCGCTTCGGACAGCCACGCCTATGGCTACACCTTC
CASSASDSHAYGYTF
>TRBV29-1|TRBJ2-6|NA|NA
TGCAGCGCAGGGACTGGCTCTGGGGCCAACGTCCTGACTTTC
CSAGTGSGANVLTF
>TRBV30|TRBJ1-2|TRBD1|NA
TGTGCCTGCGGGACAGGGGGTGGCTACACCTTC
CACGTGGGYTF
>TRBV25-1|TRBJ2-1|NA|NA
TGTGCCAGCAGTGAATCGGGGACGGGGGTGTTCTTC
CASSESGTGVFF
>TRBV13|TRBJ1-6|NA|few
TGTGCCAGCAGCTTAGACGGACCGGGCTCACCCCTCCACTTT
CASSLDGPGSPLHF
>TRBV5-8|TRBJ2-5|NA|NA
TGTGCCAGCAGCTGGACCCAGTACTTC
CASSWTQYF
>TRBV11-2|TRBJ2-1|TRBD1|few
TGTGCCAGCAGCTGGGACAGGAGCTCCTACAATGAGCAGTTCTTC
CASSWDRSSYNEQFF
>TRBV9|TRBJ2-5|TRBD1|NA
TGTGCCAGCAGCGTGGGGACAGGTGCAGACCAAGAGACCCAGTACTTC
CASSVGTGADQETQYF
>TRBV14|TRBJ1-1|NA|NA
TGTGCCAGCAGCCACAATACAGCAGGGACGGCTTTCTTT
CASSHNTAGTAFF
>TRBV29-1|TRBJ2-3|TRBD2|few
TGCAGCGGACGAACTAGCGGGGGAACAGATACGCAGTATTTT
CSGRTSGGTDTQYF
>TRBV28|TRBJ1-1|NA|NA
TGTGCCAGTACCCGGGGAGGTGCTAACACTGAAGCTTTCTTT
CASTRGGANTEAFF
>TRBV30|TRBJ2-3|NA|NA
TGTGCCTGGAGTGTATTTGGTAGTAGGCAGTATTTT
CAWSVFGSRQYF
>TRBV9|TRBJ2-4|NA|NA
TGTGCCAGCAGCCCCCAAGGAGGGGGAGCCAAAAACATTCAGTACTTC
CASSPQGGGAKNIQYF
>TRBV30|TRBJ1-6|NA|NA
TGTGCCTGGAGAATTGGGGGGAATTCACCCCTCCACTTT
CAWRIGGNSPLHF